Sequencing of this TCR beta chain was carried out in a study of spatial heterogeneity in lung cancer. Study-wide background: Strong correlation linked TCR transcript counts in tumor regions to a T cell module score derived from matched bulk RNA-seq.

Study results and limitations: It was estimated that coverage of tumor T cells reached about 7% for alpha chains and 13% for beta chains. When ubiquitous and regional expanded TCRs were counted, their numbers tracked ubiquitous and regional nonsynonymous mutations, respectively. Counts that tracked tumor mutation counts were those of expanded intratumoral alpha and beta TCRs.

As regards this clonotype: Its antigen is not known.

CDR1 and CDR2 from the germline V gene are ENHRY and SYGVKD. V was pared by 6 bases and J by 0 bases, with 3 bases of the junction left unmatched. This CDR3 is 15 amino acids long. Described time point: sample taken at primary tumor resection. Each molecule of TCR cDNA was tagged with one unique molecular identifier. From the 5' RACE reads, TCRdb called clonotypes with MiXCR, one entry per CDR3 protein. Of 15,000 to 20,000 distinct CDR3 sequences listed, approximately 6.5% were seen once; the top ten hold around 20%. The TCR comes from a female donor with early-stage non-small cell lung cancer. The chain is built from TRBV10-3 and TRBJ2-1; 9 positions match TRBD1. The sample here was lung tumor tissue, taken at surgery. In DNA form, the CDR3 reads TGTGCCATCAGAACAGGGGGCAGCTCCTACAATGAGCAGTTCTTC. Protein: CAIRTGGSSYNEQFF.